The clone carrying this T cell receptor beta chain has a handful of counts. Its antigen remains unknown. TCRdb ran MiXCR on the RT-PCR reads and lists one entry per CDR3 protein. There are 430,000 or so distinct CDR3 sequences in the sample; approximately 11% occur only once, and around 12% lies in the top ten. CDR3 length: 15 amino acids. The V gene's germline CDR1 is MNHEY and CDR2 SVGEGT. J lost 0 bases, V lost 5 bases, and 7 bases had no gene match. These data belong to a study of response to subunit inactivated influenza vaccine. The study, taken as a whole, reports: Authors suggested each seasonal influenza vaccination recruits few new T cells.

This rearrangement joins TRBV6-2 or TRBV6-3 to TRBJ2-7; 7 nucleotides match TRBD1. The source is a man between 50 and 59 years old who received an inactivated influenza vaccine. The source was PBMCs from blood, collected 45 days after vaccination. The CDR3 nucleotides read TGTGCCAGCAGTGCGGACAGGATGAGCTCCTACGAGCAGTACTTC. It specifies CASSADRMSSYEQYF.